This T cell receptor beta chain was sequenced in a study of blood T cells in healthy people across ages. Study-wide points: A roughly linear fall in TCR beta diversity per million T cells was seen with increasing age. Naive CD4+ cells and diversity were both higher in long-lived donors than in aged donors. Possibly, changes in expanded clonotypes were confounded because donor CMV status was unknown. Researchers said unsorted PBMCs prevented a conclusive naive versus antigen-experienced comparison.

Primed by a sample-barcoded 5' primer and a J-beta primer mix, a second PCR proceeded for roughly 6 to 12 cycles. Each CDR3 protein is one row after TCRdb ran MiXCR on the 5' RACE reads. There are 1.5 million to 2 million distinct CDR3 sequences in the sample; 49% occur only once, and 2.1% lies in the top ten. Remarks on this clonotype: As yet, its antigen is unknown.

The V gene lost 1 base and the J gene lost 1 base, with 8 bases spanning the gap. This CDR3 has 15 amino acids. Germline lookup yields CDR1 KGHDR and CDR2 SFDVKD. The clonotype comes from a woman in her forties in good health. J is TRBJ2-3 and V is TRBV24-1; D uncertain. The material sequenced was blood. The CDR3 here is CATSDFGVGTDTQYF. CDR3 DNA sequence: TGTGCCACCAGTGATTTTGGGGTCGGCACAGATACGCAGTATTTT.